This note documents a single T cell receptor beta chain sequence. The V gene lost 4 bases and the J gene lost 0 bases, with 10 bases spanning the gap. The V gene's germline CDR1 is SQVTM and CDR2 ANQGSEA. The CDR3 loop spans 13 amino acids. Following RNA extraction, reverse transcription yielded cDNA that acted as the sequencing template. Sequencing was performed with immunoSEQ multiplex PCR; in TCRdb, only in-frame clones are kept and a portion is missing. The sample has about 150,000 clones, 50% to 65% seen once. The sample belongs to a study of CD8+ T cells in alopecia areata. The sequencing input was CD4+ T cells sorted from blood. J is TRBJ2-7 and V is TRBV29-1; D may be TRBD1 (6 bases). The sequence came from a human donor in good health. CDR3 sequence: CSVVRDNSYEQYF. Here the CDR3 DNA reads TGCAGCGTTGTTCGGGACAACTCCTACGAGCAGTACTTC.